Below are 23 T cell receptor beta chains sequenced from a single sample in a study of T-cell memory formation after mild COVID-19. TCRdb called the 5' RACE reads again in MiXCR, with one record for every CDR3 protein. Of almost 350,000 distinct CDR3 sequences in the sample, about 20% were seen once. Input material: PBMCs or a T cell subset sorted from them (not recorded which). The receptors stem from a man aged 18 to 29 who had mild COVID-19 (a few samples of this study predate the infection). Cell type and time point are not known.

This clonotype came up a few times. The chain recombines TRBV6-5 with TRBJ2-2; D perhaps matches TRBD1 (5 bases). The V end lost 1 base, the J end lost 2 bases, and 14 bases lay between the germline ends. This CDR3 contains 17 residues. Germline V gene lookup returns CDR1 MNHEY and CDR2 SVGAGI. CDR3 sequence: CASSYYVTDANTGELFF. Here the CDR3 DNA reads TGTGCCAGCAGTTACTATGTGACAGATGCAAACACCGGGGAGCTGTTTTTT.

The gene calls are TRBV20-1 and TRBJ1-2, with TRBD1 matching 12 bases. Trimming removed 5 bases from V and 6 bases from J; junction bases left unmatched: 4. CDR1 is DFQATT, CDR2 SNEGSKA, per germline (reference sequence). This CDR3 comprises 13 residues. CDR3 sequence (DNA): TGCAGTGCTCCGGGACAGGGGGCCCATGGCTACACCTTC. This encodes CSAPGQGAHGYTF.

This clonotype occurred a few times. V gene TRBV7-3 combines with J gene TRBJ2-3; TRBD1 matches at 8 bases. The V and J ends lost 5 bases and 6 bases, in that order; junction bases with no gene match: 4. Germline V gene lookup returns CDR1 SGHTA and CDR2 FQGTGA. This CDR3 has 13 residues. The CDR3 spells CASSLGDRDTQYF. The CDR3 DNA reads TGTGCCAGCAGCCTAGGGGACAGGGATACGCAGTATTTT.

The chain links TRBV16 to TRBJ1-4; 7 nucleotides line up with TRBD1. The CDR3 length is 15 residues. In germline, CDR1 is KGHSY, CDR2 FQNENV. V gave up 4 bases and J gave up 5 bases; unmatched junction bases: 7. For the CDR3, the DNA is TGTGCCAGCAGCCTCCTGGGACAGAAAAATGAAAAACTGTTTTTT. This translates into CASSLLGQKNEKLFF. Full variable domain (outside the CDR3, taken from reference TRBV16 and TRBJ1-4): GEEVAQTPKHLVRGEGQKAKLYCAPIKGHSYVFWYQQVLKNEFKFLISFQNENVFDETGMPKERFSAKCLPNSPCSLEIQATKLEDSAVYFCASSLLGQKNEKLFFGSGTQLSVL.

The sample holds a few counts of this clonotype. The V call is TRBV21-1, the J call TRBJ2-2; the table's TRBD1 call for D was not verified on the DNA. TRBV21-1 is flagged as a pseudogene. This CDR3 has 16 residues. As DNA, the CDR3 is TGTGCCAGCAGCCTCCAACCAGGACAATCTACCGGGGAGCTGTTTTTT. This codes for CASSLQPGQSTGELFF.

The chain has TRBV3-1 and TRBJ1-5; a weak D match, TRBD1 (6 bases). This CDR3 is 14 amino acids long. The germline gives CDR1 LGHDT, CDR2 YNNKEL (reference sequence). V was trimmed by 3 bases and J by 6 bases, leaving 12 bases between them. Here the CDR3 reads CASSQSQGVQPQHF. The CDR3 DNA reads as TGTGCCAGCAGCCAGTCACAGGGTGTTCAGCCCCAGCATTTT. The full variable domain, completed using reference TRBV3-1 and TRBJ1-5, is DTAVSQTPKYLVTQMGNDKSIKCEQNLGHDTMYWYKQDSKKFLKIMFSYNNKELIINETVPNRFSPKSPDKAHLNLHINSLELGDSAVYFCASSQSQGVQPQHFGDGTRLSIL.

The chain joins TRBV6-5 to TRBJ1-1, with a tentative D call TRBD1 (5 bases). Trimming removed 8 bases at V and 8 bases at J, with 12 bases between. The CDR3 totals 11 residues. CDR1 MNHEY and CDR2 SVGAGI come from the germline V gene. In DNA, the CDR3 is TGTGCCAGCCTCAGGAGGGGAGAAGCTTTCTTT. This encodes CASLRRGEAFF.

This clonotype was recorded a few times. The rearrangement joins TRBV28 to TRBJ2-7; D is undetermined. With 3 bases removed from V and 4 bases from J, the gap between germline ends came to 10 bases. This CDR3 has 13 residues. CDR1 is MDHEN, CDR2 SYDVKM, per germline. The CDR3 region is CASSFPWEYEQYV. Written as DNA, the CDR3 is TGTGCCAGCAGTTTCCCCTGGGAATACGAGCAGTACGTC.

As DNA, the CDR3 is TGTGCCAGCACCGGGACTAGCGCGGAGACCCAGTACTTC. It specifies CASTGTSAETQYF. This sequence joins TRBV11-2 and TRBJ2-5, with 10 bases matching TRBD2. Germline V lookup: CDR1 SGHAT, CDR2 FQNNGV. The CDR3 is 13 residues long. The junction had 4 bases not matched to a gene; V was cut back by 7 bases and J by 5 bases. The full variable domain, completed using reference TRBV11-2 and TRBJ2-5, is EAGVAQSPRYKIIEKRQSVAFWCNPISGHATLYWYQQILGQGPKLLIQFQNNGVVDDSQLPKDRFSAERLKGVDSTLKIQPAKLEDSAVYLCASTGTSAETQYFGPGTRLLVL.

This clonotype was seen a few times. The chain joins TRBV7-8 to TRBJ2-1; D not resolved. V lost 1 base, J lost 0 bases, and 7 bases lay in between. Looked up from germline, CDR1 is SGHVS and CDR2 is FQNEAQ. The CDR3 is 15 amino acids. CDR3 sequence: CASSLEADSYNEQFF. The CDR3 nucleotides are TGTGCCAGCAGCTTAGAGGCTGACTCCTACAATGAGCAGTTCTTC. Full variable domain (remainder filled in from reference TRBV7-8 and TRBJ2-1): GAGVSQSPRYKVAKRGQDVALRCDPISGHVSLFWYQQALGQGPEFLTYFQNEAQLDKSGLPSDRFFAERPEGSVSTLKIQRTQQEDSAVYLCASSLEADSYNEQFFGPGTRLTVL.

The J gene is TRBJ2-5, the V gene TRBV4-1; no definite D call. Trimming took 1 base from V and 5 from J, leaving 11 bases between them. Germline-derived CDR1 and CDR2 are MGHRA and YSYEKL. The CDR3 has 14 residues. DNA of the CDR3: TGCGCCAGCAGCCAAGGGCAGGTGAGGGAGACCCAGTACTTC. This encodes CASSQGQVRETQYF.

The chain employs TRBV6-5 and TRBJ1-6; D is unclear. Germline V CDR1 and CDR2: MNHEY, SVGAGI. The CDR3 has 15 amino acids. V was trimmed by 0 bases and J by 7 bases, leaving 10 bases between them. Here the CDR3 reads CASSYSISGNSPLHF. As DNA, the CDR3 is TGTGCCAGCAGTTACTCGATATCAGGAAATTCACCCCTCCACTTT.

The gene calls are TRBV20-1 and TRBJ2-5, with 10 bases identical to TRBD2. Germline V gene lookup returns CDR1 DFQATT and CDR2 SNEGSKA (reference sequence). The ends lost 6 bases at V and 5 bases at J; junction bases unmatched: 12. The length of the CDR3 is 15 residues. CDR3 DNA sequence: TGCAGTGCACCGAAAGCGGGGGGGCCTTGGGAGACCCAGTACTTC. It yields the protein CSAPKAGGPWETQYF.

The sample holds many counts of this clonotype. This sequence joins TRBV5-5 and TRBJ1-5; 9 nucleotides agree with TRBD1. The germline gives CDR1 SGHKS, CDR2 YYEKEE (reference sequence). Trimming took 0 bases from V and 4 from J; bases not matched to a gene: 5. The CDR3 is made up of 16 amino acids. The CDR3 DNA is TGTGCCAGCAGCTTGGACAGGACAGGGGTTAATCAGCCCCAGCATTTT. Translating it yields CASSLDRTGVNQPQHF. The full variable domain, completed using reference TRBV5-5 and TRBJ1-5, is DAGVTQSPTHLIKTRGQQVTLRCSPISGHKSVSWYQQVLGQGPQFIFQYYEKEERGRGNFPDRFSARQFPNYSSELNVNALLLGDSALYLCASSLDRTGVNQPQHFGDGTRLSIL.

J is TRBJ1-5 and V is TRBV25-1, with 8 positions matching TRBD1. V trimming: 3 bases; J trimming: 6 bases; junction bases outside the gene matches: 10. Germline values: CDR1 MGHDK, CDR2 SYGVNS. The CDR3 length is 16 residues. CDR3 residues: CASSDQGGTGGQPQHF. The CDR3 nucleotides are TGTGCCAGCAGTGACCAAGGAGGTACAGGGGGTCAGCCCCAGCATTTT.

CDR3 sequence reads: CASSPRRRTAPEKLFF. Written as DNA, the CDR3 is TGTGCCAGCAGTCCAAGACGTCGGACAGCACCTGAAAAACTGTTTTTT. This rearrangement joins TRBV6-2 or TRBV6-3 to TRBJ1-4; TRBD1 might be the D (6 bases). Between the trimmed V and J ends, which lost 5 bases and 7 bases, there was a span of 20 bases. This CDR3 spans 16 amino acids. Germline lookup yields CDR1 MNHEY and CDR2 SVGEGT.

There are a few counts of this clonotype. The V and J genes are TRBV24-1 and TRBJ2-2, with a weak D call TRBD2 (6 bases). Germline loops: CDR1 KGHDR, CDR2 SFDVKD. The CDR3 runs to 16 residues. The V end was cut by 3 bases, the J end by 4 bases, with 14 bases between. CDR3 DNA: TGTGCCACCAGTGATCCCCCCGGGAGCCCCACCGGGGAGCTGTTTTTT. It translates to CATSDPPGSPTGELFF.

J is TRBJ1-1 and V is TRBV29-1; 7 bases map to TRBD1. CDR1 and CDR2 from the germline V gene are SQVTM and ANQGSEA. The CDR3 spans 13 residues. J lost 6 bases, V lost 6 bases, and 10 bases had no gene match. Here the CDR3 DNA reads TGCAGCGTAACGCGACAGGGTAGGGCTGAAGCTTTCTTT. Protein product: CSVTRQGRAEAFF.

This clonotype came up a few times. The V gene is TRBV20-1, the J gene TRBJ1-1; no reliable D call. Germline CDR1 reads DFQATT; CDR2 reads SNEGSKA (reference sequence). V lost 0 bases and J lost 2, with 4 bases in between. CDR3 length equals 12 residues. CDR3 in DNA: TGCAGTGCTAGAGAACCCAACACTGAAGCTTTCTTT. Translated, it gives CSAREPNTEAFF.

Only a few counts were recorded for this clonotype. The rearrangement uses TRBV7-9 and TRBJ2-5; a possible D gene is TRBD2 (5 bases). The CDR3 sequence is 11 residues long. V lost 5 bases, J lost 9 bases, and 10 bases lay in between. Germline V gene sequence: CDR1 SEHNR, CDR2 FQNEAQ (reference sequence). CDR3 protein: CASSKGEPQYF. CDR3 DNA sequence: TGTGCCAGCAGCAAGGGAGAACCCCAGTACTTC. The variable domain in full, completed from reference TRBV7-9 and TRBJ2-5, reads DTGVSQNPRHKITKRGQNVTFRCDPISEHNRLYWYRQTLGQGPEFLTYFQNEAQLEKSRLLSDRFSAERPKGSFSTLEIQRTEQGDSAMYLCASSKGEPQYFGPGTRLLVL.

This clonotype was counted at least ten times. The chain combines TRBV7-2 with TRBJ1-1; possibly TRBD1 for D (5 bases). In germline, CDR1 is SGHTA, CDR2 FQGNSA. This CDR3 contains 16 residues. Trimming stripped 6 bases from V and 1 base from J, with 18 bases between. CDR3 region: CASSGARGGTNTEAFF. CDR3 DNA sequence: TGTGCCAGCAGTGGGGCCCGGGGGGGAACGAACACTGAAGCTTTCTTT.

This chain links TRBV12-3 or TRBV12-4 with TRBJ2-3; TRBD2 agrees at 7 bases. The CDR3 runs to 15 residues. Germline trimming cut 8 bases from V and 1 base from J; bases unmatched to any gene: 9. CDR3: CASHRNRGGTDTQYF. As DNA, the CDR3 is TGTGCCAGCCACCGTAATCGGGGGGGCACAGATACGCAGTATTTT.

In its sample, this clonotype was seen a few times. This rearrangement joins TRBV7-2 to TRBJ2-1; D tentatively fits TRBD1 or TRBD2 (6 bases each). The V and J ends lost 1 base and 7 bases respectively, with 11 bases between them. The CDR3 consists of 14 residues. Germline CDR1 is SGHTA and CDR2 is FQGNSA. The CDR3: CASSLGPGANEQFF. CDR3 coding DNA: TGTGCCAGCAGCTTAGGGCCGGGGGCAAATGAGCAGTTCTTC. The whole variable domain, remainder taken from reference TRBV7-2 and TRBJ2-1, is GAGVSQSPSNKVTEKGKDVELRCDPISGHTALYWYRQSLGQGLEFLIYFQGNSAPDKSGLPSDRFSAERTGGSVSTLTIQRTQQEDSAVYLCASSLGPGANEQFFGPGTRLTVL.